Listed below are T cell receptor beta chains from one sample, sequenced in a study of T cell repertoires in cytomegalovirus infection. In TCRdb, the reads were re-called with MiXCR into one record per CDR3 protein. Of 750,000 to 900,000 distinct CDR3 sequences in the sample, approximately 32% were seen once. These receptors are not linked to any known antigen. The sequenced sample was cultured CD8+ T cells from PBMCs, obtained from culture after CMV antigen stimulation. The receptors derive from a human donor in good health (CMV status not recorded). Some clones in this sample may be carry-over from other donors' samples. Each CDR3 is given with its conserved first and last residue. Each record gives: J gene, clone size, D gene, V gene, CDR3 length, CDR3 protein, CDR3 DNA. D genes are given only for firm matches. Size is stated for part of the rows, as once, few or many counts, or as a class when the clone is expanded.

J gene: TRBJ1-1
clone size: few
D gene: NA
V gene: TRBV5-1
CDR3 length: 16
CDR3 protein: CASSLANWGREEGAFF
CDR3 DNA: TGCGCCAGCAGCTTGGCCAACTGGGGCCGCGAAGAGGGAGCTTTCTTT

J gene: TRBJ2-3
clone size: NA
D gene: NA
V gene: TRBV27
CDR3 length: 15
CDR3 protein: CASAAGPAGTDTQYF
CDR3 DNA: TGTGCCAGCGCAGCTGGTCCCGCAGGGACAGATACGCAGTATTTT

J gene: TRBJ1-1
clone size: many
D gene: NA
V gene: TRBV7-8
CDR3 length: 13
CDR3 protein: CASSQEMNTEAFF
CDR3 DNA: TGTGCCAGCAGCCAAGAAATGAACACTGAAGCTTTCTTT

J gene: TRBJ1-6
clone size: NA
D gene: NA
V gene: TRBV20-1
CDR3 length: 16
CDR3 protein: CSARDLVGTTGPPLHF
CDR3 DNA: TGCAGTGCTAGAGATCTCGTAGGGACCACGGGCCCACCCCTCCACTTT

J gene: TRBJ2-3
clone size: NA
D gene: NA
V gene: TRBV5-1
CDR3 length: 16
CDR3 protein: CASSLAGLARPDTQYF
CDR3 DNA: TGCGCCAGCAGCTTGGCCGGATTAGCTCGCCCAGATACGCAGTATTTT

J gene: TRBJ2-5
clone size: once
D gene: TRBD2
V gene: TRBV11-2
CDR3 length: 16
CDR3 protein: CASSAWTSGGGETQYF
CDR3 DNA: TGTGCCAGCAGCGCCTGGACTAGCGGGGGGGGGGAGACCCAGTACTTC

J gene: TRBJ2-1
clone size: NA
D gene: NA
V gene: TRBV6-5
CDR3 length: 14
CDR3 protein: CASSLIPGTDEQFF
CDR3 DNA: TGTGCCAGCAGCCTAATCCCGGGGACGGATGAGCAGTTCTTC

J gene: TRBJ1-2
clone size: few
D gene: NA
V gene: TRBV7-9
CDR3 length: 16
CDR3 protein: CASSLGAGAGAYGYTF
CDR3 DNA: TGTGCCAGCAGCTTAGGGGCAGGAGCGGGCGCCTATGGCTACACCTTC

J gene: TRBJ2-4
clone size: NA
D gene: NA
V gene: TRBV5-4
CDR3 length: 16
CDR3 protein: CASSLASGLAKNIQYF
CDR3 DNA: TGTGCCAGCAGCTTGGCCTCGGGGCTAGCCAAAAACATTCAGTACTTC

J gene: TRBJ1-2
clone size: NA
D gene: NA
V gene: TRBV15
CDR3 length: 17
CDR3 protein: CATSRVPRQGKDYGYTF
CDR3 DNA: TGTGCCACCAGCAGAGTCCCTCGGCAGGGCAAGGACTATGGCTACACCTTC

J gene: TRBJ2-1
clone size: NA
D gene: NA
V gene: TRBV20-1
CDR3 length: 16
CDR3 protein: CSARSLSRLGNNEQFF
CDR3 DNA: TGCAGTGCTAGAAGCCTGTCTAGACTAGGTAACAATGAGCAGTTCTTC

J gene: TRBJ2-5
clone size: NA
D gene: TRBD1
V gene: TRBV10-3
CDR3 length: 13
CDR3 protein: CAIRGGTPETQYF
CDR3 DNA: TGTGCCATCAGAGGGGGCACCCCAGAGACCCAGTACTTC

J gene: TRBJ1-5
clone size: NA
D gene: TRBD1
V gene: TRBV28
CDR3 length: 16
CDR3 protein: CASSWGQGDSNQPQHF
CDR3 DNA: TGTGCCAGCAGTTGGGGACAGGGAGATAGCAATCAGCCCCAGCATTTT

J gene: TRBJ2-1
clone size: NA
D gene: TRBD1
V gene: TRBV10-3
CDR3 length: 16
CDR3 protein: CAISGKSGTGGYEQFF
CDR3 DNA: TGTGCCATCAGTGGAAAGAGCGGGACAGGGGGATATGAGCAGTTCTTC

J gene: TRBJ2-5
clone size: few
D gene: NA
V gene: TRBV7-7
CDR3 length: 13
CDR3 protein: CASRDSGEETQYF
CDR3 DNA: TGTGCTAGCAGGGACTCAGGGGAAGAGACCCAGTACTTC

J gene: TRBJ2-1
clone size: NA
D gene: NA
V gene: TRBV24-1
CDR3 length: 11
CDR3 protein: CATSSSGKQFF
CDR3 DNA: TGTGCCACCAGTTCTAGTGGAAAGCAGTTCTTC

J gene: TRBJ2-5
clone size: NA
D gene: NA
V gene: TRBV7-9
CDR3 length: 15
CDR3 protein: CASSLAGRSQETQYF
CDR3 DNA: TGTGCCAGCAGCTTAGCGGGGCGGTCTCAAGAGACCCAGTACTTC

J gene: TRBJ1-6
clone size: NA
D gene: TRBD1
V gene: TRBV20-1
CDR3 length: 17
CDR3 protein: CSARGHWDRAVDSPLHF
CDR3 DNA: TGCAGTGCTAGAGGCCATTGGGACAGGGCAGTTGATTCACCCCTCCACTTT

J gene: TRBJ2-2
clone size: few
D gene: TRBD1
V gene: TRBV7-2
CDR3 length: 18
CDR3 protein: CASSFSPAGTGNTGELFF
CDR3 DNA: TGTGCCAGCAGCTTTTCTCCCGCCGGGACAGGGAACACCGGGGAGCTGTTTTTT

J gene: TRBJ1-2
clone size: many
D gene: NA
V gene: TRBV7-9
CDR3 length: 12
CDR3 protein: CASSLDYYGYTF
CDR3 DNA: TGTGCCAGCAGCTTAGACTACTATGGCTACACCTTC

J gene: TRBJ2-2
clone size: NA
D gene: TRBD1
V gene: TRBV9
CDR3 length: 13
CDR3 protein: CASTVDRAGELFF
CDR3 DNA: TGTGCCAGCACCGTGGACAGGGCCGGGGAGCTGTTTTTT

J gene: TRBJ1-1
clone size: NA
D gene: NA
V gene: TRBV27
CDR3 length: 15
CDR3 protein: CASINGADLNTEAFF
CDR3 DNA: TGTGCCAGCATCAATGGGGCCGACTTGAACACTGAAGCTTTCTTT

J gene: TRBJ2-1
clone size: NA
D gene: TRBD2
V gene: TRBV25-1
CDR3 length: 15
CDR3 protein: CASRRTSGGNNEQFF
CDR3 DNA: TGTGCCAGCAGACGGACTAGCGGGGGGAACAATGAGCAGTTCTTC

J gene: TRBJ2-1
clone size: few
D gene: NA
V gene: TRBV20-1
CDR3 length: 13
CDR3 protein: CSARRGGYNEQFF
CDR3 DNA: TGCAGTGCTAGGAGGGGGGGGTACAATGAGCAGTTCTTC

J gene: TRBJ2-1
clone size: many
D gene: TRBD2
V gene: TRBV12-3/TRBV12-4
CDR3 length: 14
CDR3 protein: CATRAGGPYNEQFF
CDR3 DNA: TGTGCCACCCGGGCGGGGGGGCCCTACAATGAGCAGTTCTTC

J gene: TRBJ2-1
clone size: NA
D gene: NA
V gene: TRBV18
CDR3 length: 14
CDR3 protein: CASSPNLQMNEQFF
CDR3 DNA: TGTGCCAGCTCACCAAATCTACAGATGAATGAGCAGTTCTTC

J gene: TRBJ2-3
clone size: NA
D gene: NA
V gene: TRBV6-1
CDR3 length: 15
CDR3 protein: CASSEGGAAGDTQYF
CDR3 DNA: TGTGCCAGCAGTGAAGGAGGGGCCGCCGGAGATACGCAGTATTTT

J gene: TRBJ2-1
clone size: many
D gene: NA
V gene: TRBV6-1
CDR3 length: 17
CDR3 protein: CASPRGGALSSYNEQFF
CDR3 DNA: TGTGCCAGCCCCCGAGGGGGGGCCTTGAGCTCCTACAATGAGCAGTTCTTC

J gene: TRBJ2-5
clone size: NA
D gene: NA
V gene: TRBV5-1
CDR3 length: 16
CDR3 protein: CASSLFLDPQQETQYF
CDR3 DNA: TGCGCCAGCAGCTTGTTCCTAGACCCTCAACAAGAGACCCAGTACTTC

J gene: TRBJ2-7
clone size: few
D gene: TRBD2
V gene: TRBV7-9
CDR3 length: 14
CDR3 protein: CASSPRRGGNEQYF
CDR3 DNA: TGTGCCAGCAGCCCCCGGCGGGGAGGGAACGAGCAGTACTTC

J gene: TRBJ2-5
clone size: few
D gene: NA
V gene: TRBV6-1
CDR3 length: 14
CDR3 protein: CASSVASQQETQYF
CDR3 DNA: TGTGCCAGCAGTGTAGCATCTCAACAAGAGACCCAGTACTTC

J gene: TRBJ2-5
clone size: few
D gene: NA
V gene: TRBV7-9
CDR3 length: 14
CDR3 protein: CASSLSAWGETQYF
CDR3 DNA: TGTGCCAGCAGCTTGAGTGCTTGGGGAGAGACCCAGTACTTC

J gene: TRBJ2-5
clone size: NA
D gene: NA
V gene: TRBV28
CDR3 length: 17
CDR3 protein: CASSPHKDVTGQETQYF
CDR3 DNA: TGTGCCAGCAGTCCTCATAAAGACGTGACAGGACAAGAGACCCAGTACTTC

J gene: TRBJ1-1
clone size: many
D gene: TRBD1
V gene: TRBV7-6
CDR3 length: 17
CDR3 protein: CASSLAPGQGLETEAFF
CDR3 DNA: TGTGCCAGCAGCTTAGCGCCAGGACAGGGGTTGGAAACTGAAGCTTTCTTT

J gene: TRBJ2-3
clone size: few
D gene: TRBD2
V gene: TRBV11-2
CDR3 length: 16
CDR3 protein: CASSLAFGGGRDTQYF
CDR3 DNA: TGTGCCAGCAGCTTAGCTTTTGGCGGGGGGAGAGATACGCAGTATTTT

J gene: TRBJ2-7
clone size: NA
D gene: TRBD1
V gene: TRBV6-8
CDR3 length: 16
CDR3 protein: CASSYAIGQGADEQYF
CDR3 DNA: TGTGCCAGCAGTTACGCGATCGGGCAGGGGGCCGACGAGCAGTACTTC

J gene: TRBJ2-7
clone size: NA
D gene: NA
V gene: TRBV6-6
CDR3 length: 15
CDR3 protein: CASTPDQGQFYEQYF
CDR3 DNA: TGTGCCAGCACCCCGGACCAGGGTCAATTCTACGAGCAGTACTTC

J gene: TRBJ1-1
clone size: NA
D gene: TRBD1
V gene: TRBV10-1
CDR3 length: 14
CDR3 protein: CASSHGQGMTEAFF
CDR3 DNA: TGCGCCAGCAGTCACGGACAGGGGATGACTGAAGCTTTCTTT

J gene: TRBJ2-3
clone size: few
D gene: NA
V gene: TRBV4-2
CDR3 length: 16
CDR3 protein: CASSQESGVRTDTQYF
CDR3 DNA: TGTGCCAGCAGCCAAGAATCGGGGGTTCGAACAGATACGCAGTATTTT

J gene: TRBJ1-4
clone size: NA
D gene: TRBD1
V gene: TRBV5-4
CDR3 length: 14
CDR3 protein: CASSGDREREKLFF
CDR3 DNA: TGTGCCAGCAGCGGGGACAGAGAGAGGGAAAAACTGTTTTTT

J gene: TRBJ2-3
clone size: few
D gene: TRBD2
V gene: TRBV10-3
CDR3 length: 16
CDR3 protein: CAISGQWRGDPDTQYF
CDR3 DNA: TGTGCCATCAGTGGTCAGTGGCGGGGGGATCCAGATACGCAGTATTTT

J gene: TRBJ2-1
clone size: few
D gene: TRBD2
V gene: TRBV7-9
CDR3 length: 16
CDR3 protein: CASSHGAGRAYNEQFF
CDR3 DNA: TGTGCCAGCAGTCATGGAGCGGGAAGGGCCTACAATGAGCAGTTCTTC

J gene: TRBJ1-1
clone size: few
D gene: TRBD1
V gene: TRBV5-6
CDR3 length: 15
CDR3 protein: CASRRQGAGDTEAFF
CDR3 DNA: TGTGCCAGCAGACGACAGGGGGCCGGGGACACTGAAGCTTTCTTT

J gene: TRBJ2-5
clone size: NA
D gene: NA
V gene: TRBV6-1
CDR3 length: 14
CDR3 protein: CAAGDGGYTETQYF
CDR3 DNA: TGTGCCGCTGGGGATGGGGGGTATACAGAGACCCAGTACTTC

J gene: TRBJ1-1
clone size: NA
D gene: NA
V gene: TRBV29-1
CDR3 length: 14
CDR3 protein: CSVSPNSMNTEAFF
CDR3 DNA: TGCAGCGTTTCCCCCAACAGCATGAACACTGAAGCTTTCTTT

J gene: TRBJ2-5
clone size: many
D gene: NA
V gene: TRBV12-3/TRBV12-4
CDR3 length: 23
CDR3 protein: CASSFLYGVRGLNKLAPQETQYF
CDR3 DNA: TGTGCCAGCAGTTTTTTATATGGGGTGAGAGGTCTGAACAAGCTAGCCCCACAAGAGACCCAGTACTTC